This T cell receptor (beta chain) was sequenced for a study of T cells after yellow fever vaccination. Researchers made TCR cDNA using 5'RACE template switching, and this step added a universal primer site and UMIs. TCRdb itself ran the 5' RACE reads through MiXCR, one entry per CDR3 protein. The table has under 200,000 distinct CDR3 sequences, less than 9% seen once. This clonotype has just a few counts. Its antigen is undetermined. Study-wide results and caveats: Though it reached lower strength, the secondary response hit its peak faster, day 5 versus 15. Most clones from primary vaccination were detected again post-booster (roughly 96% CD4, more than 85% CD8).

The sequence came from a man aged 18 to 29 who received the YFV17D yellow fever vaccine. The sequencing used CD4+ T cells sorted from PBMCs, collected 5 to 6 days after the first yellow fever vaccination.

The DNA for the CDR3 is TGCAGTGCTCGGGCGTTTAGCGGGGGGGCCGTAGAGGAGACCCAGTACTTC. Amino acids: CSARAFSGGAVEETQYF. V and J are TRBV20-1 and TRBJ2-5; 11 positions match TRBD2. The CDR3 is 17 amino acids. Germline CDR1 reads DFQATT; CDR2 reads SNEGSKA (reference sequence). V was clipped by 5 bases and J by 5 bases; unmatched bases: 16.